A single sample gave rise to the 22 T cell receptor beta chains below, sequenced in a study of OX40 agonist ivuxolimab in advanced cancers. To prepare the library, the immunoSEQ multiplex PCR assay was applied. TCRdb obtained this table from immuneACCESS and retained in-frame rearrangements with V and J assigned. These tables miss some clones; where compared with another copy, unresolved V genes account for less than half of the shortfall, and the remainder is unexplained. The sample includes about 46,000 clones, with around 90% observed a single time. The top ten hold 55% to 60% of the sample. The specimen comprised CD4+ or CD8+ T cells sorted from blood, sampled in a trial of the OX40 agonist ivuxolimab. The receptors were gathered from an adult with an advanced solid tumor such as melanoma, head and neck, liver or kidney cancer.

This chain links TRBV5-5 with TRBJ1-1; 9 bases are shared with TRBD1. This CDR3 contains 18 residues. From germline, CDR1 is SGHKS and CDR2 YYEKEE (reference sequence). V was clipped by 4 bases and J by 0 bases; unmatched bases: 13. The CDR3 nucleotides are TGTGCCAGCAGCAGGATCCCGGGACAGGGAGAGATGAACACTGAAGCTTTCTTT. It yields the protein CASSRIPGQGEMNTEAFF.

This clone was observed a few times. This chain uses TRBV2 with TRBJ2-1; no clear D. Germline V gives CDR1 SNHLY, CDR2 FYNNEI. Trimming took off 5 bases at V and 4 bases at J, with 15 bases between the two ends. The CDR3 totals 15 residues. The CDR3 bases are TGTGCCAGCAGTTCGAAGGGTATGCCATACAATGAGCAGTTCTTC. This codes for CASSSKGMPYNEQFF.

The chain employs TRBV19 and TRBJ1-1, with D unclear. V was cut by 6 bases and J by 1 base, with 12 bases left in between. Germline CDR1 reads LNHDA; CDR2 reads SQIVND (reference sequence). The CDR3 consists of 14 residues. CDR3 DNA sequence: TGTGCCAGTAGCCTCTACAGAGGGAACACTGAAGCTTTCTTT. Translation: CASSLYRGNTEAFF.

This clone was recorded once. CDR3 DNA: TGTGCCAGCAACCCTACAGGGCTTCGCTACGAGCAGTACTTC. This encodes CASNPTGLRYEQYF. V gene TRBV6-6 combines with J gene TRBJ2-7; weak D call: TRBD1 (6 bases). Germline V lookup: CDR1 MNHNY, CDR2 SVGAGI (reference sequence). V dropped 7 bases and J dropped 3 bases, with 16 bases sitting between them. This CDR3 has 14 amino acids.

V gene TRBV19 combines with J gene TRBJ2-7; D not resolved. Trimming removed 3 bases from V and 1 base from J, with 10 bases in between. This CDR3 has 14 amino acids. Germline CDR1 LNHDA, CDR2 SQIVND (reference sequence). For the CDR3, the DNA is TGTGCCAGTAGTATTTGGTCTAGATCCTACGAGCAGTACTTC. Protein product: CASSIWSRSYEQYF.

Regarding this clone: Germline is not matched at one junction end, which may reflect a read error. In nucleotides, the CDR3 is TGTGCCAGCACCGCGACAGGAAAGGGACACTTC. As protein: CASTATGKGHF. The rearrangement joins TRBV6-1 to TRBJ2-7; a weak D match, TRBD1 (6 bases). Germline CDR1 is MNHNS and CDR2 is SASEGT. The CDR3 totals 11 residues.

The chain couples TRBV7-9 to TRBJ2-5; TRBD2 agrees at 7 bases. The germline gives CDR1 SEHNR, CDR2 FQNEAQ (reference sequence). The CDR3 spans 15 residues. V lost 4 bases and J lost 5; bases outside the gene matches: 10. Here the CDR3 reads CASSSGVSGFETQYF. The DNA of the CDR3 is TGTGCCAGCAGCTCCGGGGTTAGCGGGTTTGAGACCCAGTACTTC. The entire variable domain, with the rest obtained from reference TRBV7-9 and TRBJ2-5, is as follows: DTGVSQNPRHKITKRGQNVTFRCDPISEHNRLYWYRQTLGQGPEFLTYFQNEAQLEKSRLLSDRFSAERPKGSFSTLEIQRTEQGDSAMYLCASSSGVSGFETQYFGPGTRLLVL.

The chain combines TRBV10-2 with TRBJ1-2; 8 positions match TRBD1. CDR1 is WSHSY, CDR2 SAAADI, per germline. The CDR3 length is 15 residues. Losses at the gene ends were 0 bases for V and 4 bases for J; bases not matched to a gene: 4. The CDR3 DNA reads TGCGCCAGCAGTGAGTCGCCAGGGGGCGGCTATGGCTACACCTTC. Encoded protein: CASSESPGGGYGYTF.

This chain joins TRBV5-4 and TRBJ2-5; 10 bases line up with TRBD2. Germline trimming cut 4 bases from V and 2 bases from J; bases unmatched to any gene: 5. The CDR3 covers 15 residues. CDR1 is SGHNT, CDR2 YYREEE, per germline (reference sequence). The CDR3 sequence: CASSTVAGGQETQYF. The CDR3 coding sequence is TGTGCCAGCAGCACCGTAGCGGGGGGACAAGAGACCCAGTACTTC.

The chain recombines TRBV6-6 with TRBJ1-1; TRBD1 agrees at 7 bases. The germline gives CDR1 MNHNY, CDR2 SVGAGI (reference sequence). The CDR3 loop spans 14 amino acids. V was clipped by 11 bases and J by 1 base; unmatched bases: 10. The CDR3 region is CAGKATGTNTEAFF. The CDR3, as DNA: TGTGCCGGCAAGGCGACAGGGACGAACACTGAAGCTTTCTTT.

This clone appeared a few times. J is TRBJ2-1 and V is TRBV19; TRBD2 matches 7 bases. Germline values: CDR1 LNHDA, CDR2 SQIVND (reference sequence). This CDR3 comprises 14 residues. With 7 bases clipped from V and 6 bases from J, the junction kept 9 bases outside the gene matches. The CDR3 is CASMSASGINEQFF. CDR3 DNA sequence: TGTGCCAGTATGTCGGCTAGCGGAATCAATGAGCAGTTCTTC.

V and J are TRBV29-1 and TRBJ2-7, with TRBD1 matching over 9 bases. Germline CDR1 and CDR2: SQVTM and ANQGSEA. The CDR3 is 12 amino acids. The junction had 2 bases not matched to a gene; V was cut back by 4 bases and J by 4 bases. The CDR3 sequence: CSVAGTGYEQYF. The CDR3 DNA reads as TGCAGCGTTGCCGGGACAGGGTACGAGCAGTACTTC.

The chain carries TRBV28 and TRBJ2-3, with D tentatively TRBD1 (5 bases). Trimming took 3 bases from V and 0 from J, leaving 19 bases between them. CDR1 MDHEN and CDR2 SYDVKM come from the germline V gene. There are 18 residues in the CDR3. CDR3 loop: CASSFQEQALLSTDTQYF. CDR3 DNA sequence: TGTGCCAGCAGTTTTCAAGAACAGGCCCTCCTTAGCACAGATACGCAGTATTTT.

The gene calls are TRBV27 and TRBJ2-7, with 7 bases aligning to TRBD2. Unmatched junction bases numbered 5, after V lost 6 bases and J lost 3 bases. The CDR3 is 13 residues long. CDR1 MNHEY and CDR2 SMNVEV come from the germline V gene (reference sequence). This CDR3 reads CASSAGGNYEQYF. The DNA for the CDR3 is TGTGCCAGCAGCGCCGGGGGGAACTACGAGCAGTACTTC.

The gene calls are TRBV6-1 and TRBJ2-4; tentatively, D is TRBD1 (6 bases). The germline V and J ends were trimmed by 2 bases and 6 bases, with 11 bases remaining between them. The CDR3 has 14 amino acids. Looked up from germline, CDR1 is MNHNS and CDR2 is SASEGT. This CDR3 reads CASSEQGMGNIQYF. CDR3 DNA: TGTGCCAGCAGTGAACAGGGGATGGGAAACATTCAGTACTTC.

This clone appeared a single time. This chain links TRBV5-4 with TRBJ2-5, with D possibly matching TRBD2 (6 bases). The CDR3 has 16 residues. The germline V gene has CDR1 SGHNT and CDR2 YYREEE (reference sequence). V was shortened by 4 bases and J by 5 bases, with 21 bases between the two germline ends. The CDR3 reads CASSPRTGGVGETQYF. The CDR3 DNA follows: TGTGCCAGCAGCCCTCGGACCGGGGGTGTCGGGGAGACCCAGTACTTC.

The chain is built from TRBV11-2 and TRBJ2-1; 8 bases match TRBD2. Germline CDR1 and CDR2: SGHAT and FQNNGV. The CDR3 has 15 residues. V lost 5 bases, J lost 4 bases, and 7 bases stayed unmatched. CDR3 region: CASSGPGGRYNEQFF. In nucleotides, the CDR3 is TGTGCCAGCAGCGGGCCAGGCGGGAGGTACAATGAGCAGTTCTTC.

The chain's CDR3 is CASSLPRGSLQETQYF. The CDR3 DNA reads as TGCGCCAGCAGCTTGCCTCGCGGGTCACTCCAAGAGACCCAGTACTTC. This chain links TRBV5-1 with TRBJ2-5, with D possibly matching TRBD2 (5 bases). Germline V gene lookup returns CDR1 SGHRS and CDR2 YFSETQ. Trimming took 1 base from V and 1 from J, leaving 14 bases between them. The CDR3 extends over 16 amino acids.

The genes are TRBV11-2 and TRBJ2-7; TRBD2 aligns across 7 bases. V lost 3 bases and J lost 5; bases outside the gene matches: 10. The CDR3 has 15 amino acids. The V gene's germline CDR1 is SGHAT and CDR2 FQNNGV. Written as DNA, the CDR3 is TGTGCCAGCAGCTTTCCCGGGACTACTGCGGACGAGCAGTACTTC. Protein: CASSFPGTTADEQYF.

The chain is built from TRBV7-9 and TRBJ2-5, with unresolved D. The CDR3 spans 18 residues. Germline lookup yields CDR1 SEHNR and CDR2 FQNEAQ (reference sequence). Trimming removed 5 bases at V and 0 bases at J, with 22 bases between. CDR3 sequence: CASSPSLGQVHHQETQYF. The CDR3 DNA sequence: TGTGCCAGCAGCCCCAGTCTCGGGCAGGTCCATCACCAAGAGACCCAGTACTTC.

The rearrangement links TRBV7-3 to TRBJ2-5; TRBD1 matches 8 bases. The J call may be wrong; the DNA end is better matched by TRBJ2-7. Germline V gives CDR1 SGHTA, CDR2 FQGTGA. This CDR3 spans 15 amino acids. CDR3 loop: CASSPSGTGLYEQYF. In DNA, the CDR3 is TGTGCCAGCAGCCCGTCCGGGACAGGCCTGTACGAGCAGTACTTC.

The V gene is TRBV7-2, the J gene TRBJ2-5; D call uncertain. This CDR3 has 15 amino acids. Looked up from germline, CDR1 is SGHTA and CDR2 is FQGNSA. V gave up 5 bases and J gave up 5 bases, with 18 bases separating them. The CDR3 DNA reads TGTGCCAGCAGCCCCGGCCCCCTCCCGACGGAGACCCAGTACTTC. Translated, it gives CASSPGPLPTETQYF.